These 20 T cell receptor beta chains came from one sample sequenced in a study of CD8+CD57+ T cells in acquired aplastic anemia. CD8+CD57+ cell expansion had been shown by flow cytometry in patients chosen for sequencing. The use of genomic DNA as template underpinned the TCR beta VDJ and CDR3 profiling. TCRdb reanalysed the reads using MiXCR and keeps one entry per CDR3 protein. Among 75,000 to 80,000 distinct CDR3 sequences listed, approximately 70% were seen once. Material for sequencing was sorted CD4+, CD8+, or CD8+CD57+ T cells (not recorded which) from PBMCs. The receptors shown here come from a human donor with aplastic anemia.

The CDR3 sequence: CSASLYRDLLSEQYF. CDR3 DNA sequence: TGCAGTGCTAGTCTGTACCGAGACCTCTTGAGTGAGCAGTACTTC. J is TRBJ2-7 and V is TRBV20-1; no firm D call. Trimming left V 3 bases short and J 7 bases short, with 22 bases between. The CDR3 has 15 amino acids. Germline V lookup: CDR1 DFQATT, CDR2 SNEGSKA (reference sequence).

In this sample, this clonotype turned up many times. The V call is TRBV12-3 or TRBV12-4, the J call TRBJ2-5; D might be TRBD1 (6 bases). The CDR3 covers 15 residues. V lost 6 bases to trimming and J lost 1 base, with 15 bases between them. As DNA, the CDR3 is TGTGCCAGCAGCGAGGGGTGGGGGCCCCAAGAGACCCAGTACTTC. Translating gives CASSEGWGPQETQYF.

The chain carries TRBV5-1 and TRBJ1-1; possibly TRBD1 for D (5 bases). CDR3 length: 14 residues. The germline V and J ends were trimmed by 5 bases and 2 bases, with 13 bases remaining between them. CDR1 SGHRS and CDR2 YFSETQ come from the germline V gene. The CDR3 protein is CASRTGPRNTEAFF. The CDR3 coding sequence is TGCGCCAGCAGGACGGGACCGAGAAACACTGAAGCTTTCTTT.

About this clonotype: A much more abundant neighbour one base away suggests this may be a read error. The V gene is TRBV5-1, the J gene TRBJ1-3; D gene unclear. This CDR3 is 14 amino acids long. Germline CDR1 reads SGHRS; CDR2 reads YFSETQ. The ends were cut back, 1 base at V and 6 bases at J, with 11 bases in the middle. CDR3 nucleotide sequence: TGCGCCAGCAGCTTGACGCCGGCGTCAAACACCATATATTTT. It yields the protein CASSLTPASNTIYF.

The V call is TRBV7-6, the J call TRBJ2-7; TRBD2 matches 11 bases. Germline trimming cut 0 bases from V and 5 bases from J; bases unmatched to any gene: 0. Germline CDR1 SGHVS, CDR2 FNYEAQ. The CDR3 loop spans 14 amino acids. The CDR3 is CASSLALAGDEQYF. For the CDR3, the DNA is TGTGCCAGCAGCTTAGCACTAGCGGGAGACGAGCAGTACTTC.

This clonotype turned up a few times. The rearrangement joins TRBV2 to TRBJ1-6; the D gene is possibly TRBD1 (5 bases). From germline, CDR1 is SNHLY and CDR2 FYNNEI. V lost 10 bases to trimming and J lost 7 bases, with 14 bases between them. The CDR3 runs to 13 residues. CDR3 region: CATTPGSNSPLHF. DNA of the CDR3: TGTGCCACTACCCCAGGGTCAAATTCACCCCTCCACTTT.

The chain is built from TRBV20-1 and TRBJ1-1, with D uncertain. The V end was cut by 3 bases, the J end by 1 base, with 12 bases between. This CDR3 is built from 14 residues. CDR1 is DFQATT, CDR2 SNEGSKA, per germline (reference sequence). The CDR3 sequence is CSASFTWRNTEAFF. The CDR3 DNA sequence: TGCAGTGCTAGTTTCACTTGGAGGAACACTGAAGCTTTCTTT.

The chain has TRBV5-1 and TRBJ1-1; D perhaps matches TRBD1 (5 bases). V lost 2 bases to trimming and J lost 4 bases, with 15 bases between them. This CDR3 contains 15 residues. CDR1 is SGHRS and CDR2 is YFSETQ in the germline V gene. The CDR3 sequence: CASSFVGTGGTEAFF. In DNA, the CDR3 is TGCGCCAGCAGCTTCGTCGGGACCGGAGGCACTGAAGCTTTCTTT.

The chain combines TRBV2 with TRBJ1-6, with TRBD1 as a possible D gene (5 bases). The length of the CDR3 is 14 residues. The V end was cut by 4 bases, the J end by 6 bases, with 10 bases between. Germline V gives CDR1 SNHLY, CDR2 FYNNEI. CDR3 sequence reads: CASSGRGGNSPLHF. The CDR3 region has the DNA TGTGCCAGCAGTGGCCGGGGGGGTAATTCACCCCTCCACTTT.

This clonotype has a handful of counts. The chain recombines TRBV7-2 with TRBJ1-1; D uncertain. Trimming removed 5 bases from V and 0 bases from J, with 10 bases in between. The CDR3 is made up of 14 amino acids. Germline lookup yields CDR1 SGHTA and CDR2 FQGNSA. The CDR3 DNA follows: TGTGCCAGCAGCCTTACAGCGATGAACACTGAAGCTTTCTTT. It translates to CASSLTAMNTEAFF.

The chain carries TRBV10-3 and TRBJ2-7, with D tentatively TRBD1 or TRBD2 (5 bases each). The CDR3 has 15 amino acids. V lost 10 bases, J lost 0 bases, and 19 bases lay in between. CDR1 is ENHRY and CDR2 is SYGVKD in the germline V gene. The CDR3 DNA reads TGTGCCAGCAGCCCCATTACCGGGACCTCCTACGAGCAGTACTTC. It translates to CASSPITGTSYEQYF.

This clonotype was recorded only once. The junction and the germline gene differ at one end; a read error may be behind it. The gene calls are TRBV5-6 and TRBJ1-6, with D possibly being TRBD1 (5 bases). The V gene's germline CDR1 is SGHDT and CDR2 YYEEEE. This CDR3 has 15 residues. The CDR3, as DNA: TGTGCCAGCAGCTCGGTGGGGGGTATGAATTCACCCCTCCGCTTT. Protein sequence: CASSSVGGMNSPLRF. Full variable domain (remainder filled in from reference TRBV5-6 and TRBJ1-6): DAGVTQSPTHLIKTRGQQVTLRCSPKSGHDTVSWYQQALGQGPQFIFQYYEEEERQRGNFPDRFSGHQFPNYSSELNVNALLLGDSALYLCASSSVGGMNSPLRFGNGTRLTVT.

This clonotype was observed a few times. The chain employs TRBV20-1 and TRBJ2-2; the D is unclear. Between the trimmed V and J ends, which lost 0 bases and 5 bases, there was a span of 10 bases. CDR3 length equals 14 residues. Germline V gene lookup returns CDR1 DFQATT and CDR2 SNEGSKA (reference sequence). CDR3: CSARDPSGTGELFF. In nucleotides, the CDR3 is TGCAGTGCTAGAGACCCTAGTGGAACCGGGGAGCTGTTTTTT.

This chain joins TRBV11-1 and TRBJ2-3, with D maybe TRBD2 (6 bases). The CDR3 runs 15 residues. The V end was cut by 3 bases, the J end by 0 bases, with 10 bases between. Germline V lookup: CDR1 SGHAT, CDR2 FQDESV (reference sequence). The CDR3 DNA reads TGTGCCAGCAGCTTGGGGCGGGGAAGCACAGATACGCAGTATTTT. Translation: CASSLGRGSTDTQYF.

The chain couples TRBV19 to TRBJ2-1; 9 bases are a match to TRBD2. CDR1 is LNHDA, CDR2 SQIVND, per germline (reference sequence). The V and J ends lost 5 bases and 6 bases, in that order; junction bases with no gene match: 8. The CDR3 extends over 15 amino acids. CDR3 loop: CASSPRLAAGNEQFF. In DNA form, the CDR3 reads TGTGCCAGTAGTCCCCGACTAGCGGCGGGCAATGAGCAGTTCTTC.

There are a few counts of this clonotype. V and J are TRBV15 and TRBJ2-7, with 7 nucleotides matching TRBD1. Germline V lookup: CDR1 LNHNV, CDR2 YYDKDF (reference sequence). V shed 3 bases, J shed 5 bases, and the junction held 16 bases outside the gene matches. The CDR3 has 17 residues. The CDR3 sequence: CATSSRFGDRGRDEQYF. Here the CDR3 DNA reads TGTGCCACCAGCAGTCGGTTTGGGGATAGGGGGCGCGACGAGCAGTACTTC.

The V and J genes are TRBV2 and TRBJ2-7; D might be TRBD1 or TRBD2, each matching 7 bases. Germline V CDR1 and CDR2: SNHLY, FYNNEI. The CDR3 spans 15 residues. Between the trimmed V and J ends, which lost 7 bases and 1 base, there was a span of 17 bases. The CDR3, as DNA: TGTGCCAGCACTGGGAGGGCAGGGGGATCCTACGAGCAGTACTTC. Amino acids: CASTGRAGGSYEQYF.

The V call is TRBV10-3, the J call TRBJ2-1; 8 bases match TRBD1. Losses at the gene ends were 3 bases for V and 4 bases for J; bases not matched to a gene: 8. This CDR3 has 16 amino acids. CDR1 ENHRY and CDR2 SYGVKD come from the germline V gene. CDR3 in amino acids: CAISDIGQGQYNEQFF. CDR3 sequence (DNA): TGTGCCATCAGTGATATTGGACAGGGTCAATACAATGAGCAGTTCTTC.

Here the CDR3 DNA reads TGTGCCAGCCTTGGGGGGGTTGGGCAAGAGACCCAGTACTTC. Translation: CASLGGVGQETQYF. J is TRBJ2-5 and V is TRBV2; 7 positions agree with TRBD2. CDR3 length: 14 residues. Germline assignment: CDR1 SNHLY and CDR2 FYNNEI. J was trimmed by 2 bases and V by 8 bases; bases with no gene match: 8.

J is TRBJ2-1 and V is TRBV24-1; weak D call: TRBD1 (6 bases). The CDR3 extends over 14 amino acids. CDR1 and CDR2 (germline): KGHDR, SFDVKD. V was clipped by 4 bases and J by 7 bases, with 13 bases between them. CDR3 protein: CATSEPTGRNEQFF. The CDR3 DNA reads TGTGCCACCAGTGAGCCTACAGGGCGGAATGAGCAGTTCTTC.